The 22 T cell receptor beta chains in this list originate from one sample, sequenced in a study of identical twins. TCRdb recomputed calls from the 5' RACE reads with MiXCR, one row per CDR3 protein. Of about 250,000 distinct CDR3 sequences listed, roughly 13% are singletons. What was sequenced was memory (CD45RO+) T cells sorted from blood. These receptors all come from a woman under 30 in good health.

With regard to this clonotype: The junction does not match germline at one end; this may be a read error. The chain links TRBV9 to TRBJ2-3; 10 bases map to TRBD1. This CDR3 region has 16 residues. The germline gives CDR1 SGDLS, CDR2 YYNGEE. The CDR3 bases are TGTGCCAGCAGCGCCTCCGGGACAGGGGCGACAGTTACGCAGTATTTT. Amino acid sequence: CASSASGTGATVTQYF.

This chain joins TRBV7-2 and TRBJ2-1; 10 bases match TRBD2. Per the germline V gene, CDR1 is SGHTA and CDR2 is FQGNSA. This CDR3 region has 15 residues. V lost 1 base, J lost 7 bases, and 4 bases stayed unmatched. The CDR3 loop is CASSLVVAGGNEQFF. CDR3 DNA: TGTGCCAGCAGCTTAGTGGTAGCGGGAGGAAATGAGCAGTTCTTC.

V usage is TRBV20-1 and J usage is TRBJ2-3; perhaps TRBD1 as D (5 bases). Per the germline V gene, CDR1 is DFQATT and CDR2 is SNEGSKA (reference sequence). The V end lost 0 bases, the J end lost 2 bases, and 15 bases lay between the germline ends. The CDR3 is 16 residues long. The CDR3 sequence is CSARDQAGHATDTQYF. The CDR3 DNA reads TGCAGTGCTAGAGACCAAGCTGGACACGCCACAGATACGCAGTATTTT.

Only a few counts were recorded for this clonotype. The rearrangement uses TRBV12-5 and TRBJ2-5; 7 positions agree with TRBD1. The CDR3 is 15 amino acids. Germline V lookup: CDR1 LGHNT, CDR2 FRNRAP. V gave up 6 bases and J gave up 2 bases; unmatched junction bases: 9. CDR3 in DNA: TGTGCTAGTGGCCCAGGGGGAGTAGAACAAGAGACCCAGTACTTC. Amino acid sequence: CASGPGGVEQETQYF.

The DNA of the CDR3 is TGTGCCAGCAGCTTTCAGGGCGGGGGATCCTACGAGCAGTACTTC. As protein: CASSFQGGGSYEQYF. V usage is TRBV7-2 and J usage is TRBJ2-7; 7 nucleotides align to TRBD2. The V gene's germline CDR1 is SGHTA and CDR2 FQGNSA. The CDR3 consists of 15 residues. Germline trimming cut 3 bases from V and 1 base from J; bases unmatched to any gene: 6.

This clonotype showed up many times. V is TRBV7-2 and J is TRBJ2-1; D is unresolved. The CDR3 is made up of 15 amino acids. Germline V CDR1 and CDR2: SGHTA, FQGNSA. With 3 bases removed from V and 1 base from J, the gap between germline ends came to 10 bases. CDR3 residues: CASSFDMGSYNEQFF. In DNA form, the CDR3 reads TGTGCCAGCAGCTTCGACATGGGTTCCTACAATGAGCAGTTCTTC.

This clonotype was seen a few times. The chain joins TRBV12-5 to TRBJ1-1; no reliable D call. The V end was cut by 9 bases, the J end by 2 bases, with 13 bases between. CDR1 is LGHNT, CDR2 FRNRAP, per germline. The length of the CDR3 is 13 residues. The chain's CDR3 is CASTQRINTEAFF. In nucleotides, the CDR3 is TGTGCTAGCACGCAGAGAATTAACACTGAAGCTTTCTTT.

This clonotype was counted only a few times. The rearrangement joins TRBV3-1 to TRBJ1-5; no definite D call. The CDR3 has 12 residues. Germline assignment: CDR1 LGHDT and CDR2 YNNKEL (reference sequence). Trimming left V 10 bases short and J 2 bases short, with 9 bases between. The CDR3 loop reads CATGFGNQPQHF. The CDR3 DNA reads as TGTGCCACTGGGTTCGGCAATCAGCCCCAGCATTTT.

The chain is built from TRBV5-1 and TRBJ2-5; 10 bases are a match to TRBD2. V shed 4 bases, J shed 4 bases, and the junction held 7 bases outside the gene matches. This CDR3 has 15 amino acids. Germline assignment: CDR1 SGHRS and CDR2 YFSETQ. CDR3 sequence (DNA): TGCGCCAGCAGCGACCCTAGCGGGAGTATAGAGACCCAGTACTTC. As protein: CASSDPSGSIETQYF.

The rearrangement joins TRBV11-2 to TRBJ2-3; unclear D gene. V lost 1 base and J 6 bases, leaving 23 bases between the germline ends. Germline V gives CDR1 SGHAT, CDR2 FQNNGV. The CDR3 contains 18 residues. CDR3 amino acids: CASSLVAPQRSMGDTQYF. The CDR3 nucleotides are TGTGCCAGCAGCTTAGTAGCCCCTCAGCGCTCCATGGGCGATACGCAGTATTTT. Full variable domain (outside the CDR3, taken from reference TRBV11-2 and TRBJ2-3): EAGVAQSPRYKIIEKRQSVAFWCNPISGHATLYWYQQILGQGPKLLIQFQNNGVVDDSQLPKDRFSAERLKGVDSTLKIQPAKLEDSAVYLCASSLVAPQRSMGDTQYFGPGTRLTVL.

The chain joins TRBV27 to TRBJ1-6, with TRBD1 matching 8 bases. This CDR3 contains 12 residues. The V segment lost 6 bases and the J segment 9 bases; nucleotides outside the gene matches: 1. In germline, CDR1 is MNHEY, CDR2 SMNVEV (reference sequence). CDR3 bases: TGTGCCAGCAGGGACAGGGCTTCACCCCTCCACTTT. Amino acid sequence: CASRDRASPLHF.

Only a few counts were recorded for this clonotype. The chain carries TRBV29-1 and TRBJ2-7; maybe TRBD2 (6 bases). Per germline, CDR1 SQVTM and CDR2 ANQGSEA. The CDR3 loop spans 13 amino acids. V was pared by 7 bases and J by 4 bases, with 17 bases between. The CDR3 DNA reads as TGCAGCGCTAGCGACCAAGCTGGGTACGAGCAGTACTTC. Translating it yields CSASDQAGYEQYF.

This sequence joins TRBV11-3 and TRBJ2-7; D call uncertain. Germline V gene sequence: CDR1 SGHNT, CDR2 YENEEA. The V gene lost 5 bases and the J gene lost 5 bases, with 10 bases spanning the gap. The CDR3 spans 12 residues. Written as DNA, the CDR3 is TGTGCCAGCAGCCCGGGCGAGGACGAGCAGTACTTC. Its protein product is CASSPGEDEQYF.

The V call is TRBV3-1, the J call TRBJ2-7; D call uncertain. The CDR3 loop spans 14 amino acids. Trimming took off 5 bases at V and 8 bases at J, with 19 bases between the two ends. Germline V CDR1 and CDR2: LGHDT, YNNKEL (reference sequence). The CDR3 DNA is TGTGCCAGCAGCTTCGGACGTCCCCCCACGAAGCAGTACTTC. It yields the protein CASSFGRPPTKQYF.

The chain recombines TRBV20-1 with TRBJ1-5; D is possibly TRBD1 (5 bases). Trimming cost V 3 bases and J 9 bases, with 15 bases left between them. The germline CDR1 and CDR2 sequences are DFQATT and SNEGSKA (reference sequence). CDR3 size: 13 residues. CDR3 in DNA: TGCAGTGCTAGGGCGCCCGGGGGGACGCCCCAGCATTTT. Translation gives CSARAPGGTPQHF.

The chain uses TRBV5-1 and TRBJ2-7, with 11 bases that match TRBD1. This CDR3 region has 15 residues. V lost 4 bases and J lost 6; bases outside the gene matches: 9. Germline CDR1 reads SGHRS; CDR2 reads YFSETQ. The CDR3 sequence is CASSIDPGTGGEQYF. The DNA for the CDR3 is TGCGCCAGCAGCATAGACCCCGGGACAGGGGGCGAGCAGTACTTC. Based on the CDR3 plus reference TRBV5-1 and TRBJ2-7, the full variable domain is KAGVTQTPRYLIKTRGQQVTLSCSPISGHRSVSWYQQTPGQGLQFLFEYFSETQRNKGNFPGRFSGRQFSNSRSEMNVSTLELGDSALYLCASSIDPGTGGEQYFGPGTRLTVT.

This clonotype occurred many times. The J gene is TRBJ2-1, the V gene TRBV29-1; a weak D match, TRBD2 (5 bases). This CDR3 contains 14 residues. Deletions cut 6 bases from V and 6 bases from J, with 18 bases between. The germline gives CDR1 SQVTM, CDR2 ANQGSEA. The CDR3 nucleotides are TGCAGCGTCCCACCGCTACTAGTTACCAATGAGCAGTTCTTC. Residues: CSVPPLLVTNEQFF.

The chain joins TRBV5-1 to TRBJ2-3; D is ambiguous. Trimming took 2 bases from V and 5 from J, leaving 9 bases between them. Germline assignment: CDR1 SGHRS and CDR2 YFSETQ. The CDR3 sequence is 13 residues long. The DNA for the CDR3 is TGCGCCAGCAGCTTCAACCGCAAAGATACGCAGTATTTT. Translated, it gives CASSFNRKDTQYF.

This clonotype was detected many times. The V gene is TRBV12-3 or TRBV12-4, the J gene TRBJ1-2, with 8 bases fitting TRBD1. CDR3 length: 13 amino acids. J gave up 4 bases and V 3 bases, and 1 base lay outside the gene matches. The CDR3 DNA follows: TGTGCCAGCAGTTTGCAGGGGGCCTATGGCTACACCTTC. It is translated as CASSLQGAYGYTF.

This clonotype occurred many times. This rearrangement joins TRBV4-2 to TRBJ2-7; D remains unclear. V lost 0 bases and J 3 bases, leaving 12 bases between the germline ends. This CDR3 is 15 amino acids long. CDR1 and CDR2 from the germline V gene are LGHNA and YNFKEQ. CDR3 amino acids: CASSQDWALHYEQYF. CDR3 coding DNA: TGTGCCAGCAGCCAAGATTGGGCACTCCACTACGAGCAGTACTTC.

The chain recombines TRBV6-2 or TRBV6-3 with TRBJ2-7; D remains unclear. This CDR3 is 12 amino acids long. Trimming removed 8 bases from V and 1 base from J, with 9 bases in between. CDR1 is MNHEY and CDR2 is SVGEGT in the germline V gene. The CDR3 region has the DNA TGTGCCAGCTCCGTGTTTTCCTACGAGCAGTACTTC. It translates to CASSVFSYEQYF.

V is TRBV5-6 and J is TRBJ2-4, with D unclear. Germline values: CDR1 SGHDT, CDR2 YYEEEE. The CDR3 runs to 17 residues. V was cut by 0 bases and J by 0 bases, with 13 bases left in between. CDR3 bases: TGTGCCAGCAGCTTGGGGACCCACGTCCTAGCCAAAAACATTCAGTACTTC. Its translation: CASSLGTHVLAKNIQYF.